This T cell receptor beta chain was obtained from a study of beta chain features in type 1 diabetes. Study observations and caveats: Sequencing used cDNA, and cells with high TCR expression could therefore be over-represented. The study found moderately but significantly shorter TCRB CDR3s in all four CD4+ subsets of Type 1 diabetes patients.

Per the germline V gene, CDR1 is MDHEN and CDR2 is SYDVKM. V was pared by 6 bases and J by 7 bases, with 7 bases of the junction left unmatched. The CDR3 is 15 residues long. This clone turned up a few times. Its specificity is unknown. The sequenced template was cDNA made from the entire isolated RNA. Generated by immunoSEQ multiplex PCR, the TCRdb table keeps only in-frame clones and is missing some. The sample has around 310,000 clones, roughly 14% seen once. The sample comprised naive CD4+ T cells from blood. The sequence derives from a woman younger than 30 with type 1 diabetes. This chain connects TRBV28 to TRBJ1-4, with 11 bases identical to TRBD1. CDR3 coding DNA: TGTGCCAGCAGCTCCTGGGACAGGGGGGGTGAAAAACTGTTTTTT. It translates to CASSSWDRGGEKLFF. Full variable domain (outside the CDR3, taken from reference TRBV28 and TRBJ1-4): DVKVTQSSRYLVKRTGEKVFLECVQDMDHENMFWYRQDPGLGLRLIYFSYDVKMKEKGDIPEGYSVSREKKERFSLILESASTNQTSMYLCASSSWDRGGEKLFFGSGTQLSVL.